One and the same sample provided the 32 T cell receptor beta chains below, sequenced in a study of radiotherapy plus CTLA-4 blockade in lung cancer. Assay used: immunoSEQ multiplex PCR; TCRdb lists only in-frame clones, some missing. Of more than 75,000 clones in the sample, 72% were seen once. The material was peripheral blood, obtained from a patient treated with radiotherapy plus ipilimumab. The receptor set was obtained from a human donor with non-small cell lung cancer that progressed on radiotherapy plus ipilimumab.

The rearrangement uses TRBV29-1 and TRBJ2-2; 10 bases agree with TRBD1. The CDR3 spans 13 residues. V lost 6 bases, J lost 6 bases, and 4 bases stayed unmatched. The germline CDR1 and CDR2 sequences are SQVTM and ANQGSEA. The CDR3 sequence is CSVDGTGAGELFF. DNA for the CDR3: TGCAGCGTGGACGGGACAGGGGCCGGGGAGCTGTTTTTT.

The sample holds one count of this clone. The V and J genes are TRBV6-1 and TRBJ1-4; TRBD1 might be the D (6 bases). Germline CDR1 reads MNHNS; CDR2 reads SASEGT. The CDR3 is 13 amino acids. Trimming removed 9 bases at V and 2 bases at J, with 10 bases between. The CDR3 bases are TGTGCCAGTCTGCAGGGGACTAATGAAAAACTGTTTTTT. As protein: CASLQGTNEKLFF.

CDR3 sequence (DNA): TGCGCCAGCAGCTTGGGCTCGGCGGACGGCTACGAGCAGTACTTC. Protein: CASSLGSADGYEQYF. The chain uses TRBV5-1 and TRBJ2-7; D gene uncertain. Germline CDR1 reads SGHRS; CDR2 reads YFSETQ. Trimming took 0 bases from V and 3 from J, leaving 13 bases between them. The CDR3 consists of 15 residues.

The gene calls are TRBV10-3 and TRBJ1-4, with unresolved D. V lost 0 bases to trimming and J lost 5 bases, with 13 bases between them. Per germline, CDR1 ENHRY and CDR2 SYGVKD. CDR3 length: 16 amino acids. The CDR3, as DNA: TGTGCCATCAGTGAGTCTCGACCCGGCGGCAATGAAAAACTGTTTTTT. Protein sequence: CAISESRPGGNEKLFF.

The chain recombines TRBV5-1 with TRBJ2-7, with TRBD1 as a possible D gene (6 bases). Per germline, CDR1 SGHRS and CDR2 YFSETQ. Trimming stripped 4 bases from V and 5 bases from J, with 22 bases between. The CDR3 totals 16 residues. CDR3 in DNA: TGCGCCAGCAGCGTCGGACAGCGACCTCACTTCAACGAGCAGTACTTC. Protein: CASSVGQRPHFNEQYF.

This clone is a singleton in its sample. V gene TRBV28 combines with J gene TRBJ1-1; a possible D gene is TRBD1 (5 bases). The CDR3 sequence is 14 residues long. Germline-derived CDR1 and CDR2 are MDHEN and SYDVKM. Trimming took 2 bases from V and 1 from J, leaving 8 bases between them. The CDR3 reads CASSLRGANTEAFF. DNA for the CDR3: TGTGCCAGCAGTTTAAGAGGGGCGAACACTGAAGCTTTCTTT. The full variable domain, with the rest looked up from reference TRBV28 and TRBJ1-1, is DVKVTQSSRYLVKRTGEKVFLECVQDMDHENMFWYRQDPGLGLRLIYFSYDVKMKEKGDIPEGYSVSREKKERFSLILESASTNQTSMYLCASSLRGANTEAFFGQGTRLTVV.

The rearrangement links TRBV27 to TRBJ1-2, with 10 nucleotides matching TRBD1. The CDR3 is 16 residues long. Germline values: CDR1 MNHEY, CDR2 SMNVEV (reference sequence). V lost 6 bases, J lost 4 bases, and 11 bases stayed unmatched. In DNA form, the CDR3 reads TGTGCCAGCAGCCCTCATGCGACAGGGGGCTCCTATGGCTACACCTTC. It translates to CASSPHATGGSYGYTF.

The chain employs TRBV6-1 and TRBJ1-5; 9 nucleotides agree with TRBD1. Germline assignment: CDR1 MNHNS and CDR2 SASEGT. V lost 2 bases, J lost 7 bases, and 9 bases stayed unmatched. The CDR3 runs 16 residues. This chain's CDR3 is CASSEHYDRGRQPQHF. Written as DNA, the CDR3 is TGTGCCAGCAGTGAACATTATGACAGGGGGAGACAGCCCCAGCATTTT.

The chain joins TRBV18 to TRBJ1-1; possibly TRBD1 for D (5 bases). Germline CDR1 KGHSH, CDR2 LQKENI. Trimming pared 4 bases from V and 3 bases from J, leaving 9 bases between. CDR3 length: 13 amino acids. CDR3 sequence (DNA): TGTGCCAGCTCACTTCAAGGGGACACTGAAGCTTTCTTT. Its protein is CASSLQGDTEAFF.

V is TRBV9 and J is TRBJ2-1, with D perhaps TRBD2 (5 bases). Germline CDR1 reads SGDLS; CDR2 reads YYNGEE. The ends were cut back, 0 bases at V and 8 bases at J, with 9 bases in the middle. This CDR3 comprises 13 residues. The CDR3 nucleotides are TGTGCCAGCAGCGTAGGAGGGTACGATGAGCAGTTCTTC. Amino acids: CASSVGGYDEQFF.

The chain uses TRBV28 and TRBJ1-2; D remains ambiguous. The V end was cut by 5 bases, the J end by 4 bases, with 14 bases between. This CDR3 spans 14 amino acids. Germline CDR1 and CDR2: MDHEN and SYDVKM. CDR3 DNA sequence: TGTGCCAGCAGTCCCCTCTCGAGTGGCTATGGCTACACCTTC. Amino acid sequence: CASSPLSSGYGYTF.

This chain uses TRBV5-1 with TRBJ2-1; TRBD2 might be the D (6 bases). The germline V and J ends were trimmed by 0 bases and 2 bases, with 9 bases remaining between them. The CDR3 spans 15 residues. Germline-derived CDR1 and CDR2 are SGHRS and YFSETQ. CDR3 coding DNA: TGCGCCAGCAGCTTGGGTCCGGGGGCCTACAATGAGCAGTTCTTC. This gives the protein CASSLGPGAYNEQFF.

CDR3 DNA: TGTGCCAGCAGCACGACCTCTCGTGAGCAGTTCTTC. Translation: CASSTTSREQFF. This sequence joins TRBV7-6 and TRBJ2-1; D not resolved. The CDR3 totals 12 residues. Trimming pared 5 bases from V and 9 bases from J, leaving 11 bases between. Germline V gene sequence: CDR1 SGHVS, CDR2 FNYEAQ.

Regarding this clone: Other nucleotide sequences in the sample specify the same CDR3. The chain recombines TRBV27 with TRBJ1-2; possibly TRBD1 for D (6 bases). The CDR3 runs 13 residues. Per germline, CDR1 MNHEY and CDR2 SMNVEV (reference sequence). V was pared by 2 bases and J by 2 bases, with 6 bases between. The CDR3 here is CASSLQGNYGYTF. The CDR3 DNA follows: TGTGCCAGCAGTTTACAGGGGAACTATGGCTACACCTTC.

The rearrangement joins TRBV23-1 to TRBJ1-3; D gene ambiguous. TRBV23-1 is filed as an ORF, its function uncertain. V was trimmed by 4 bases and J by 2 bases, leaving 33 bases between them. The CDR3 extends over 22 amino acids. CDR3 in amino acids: CASSRAPITVVIGQDPGNTIYF. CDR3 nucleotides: TGCGCCAGCAGTCGAGCTCCAATAACAGTCGTGATCGGGCAGGATCCTGGAAACACCATATATTTT.

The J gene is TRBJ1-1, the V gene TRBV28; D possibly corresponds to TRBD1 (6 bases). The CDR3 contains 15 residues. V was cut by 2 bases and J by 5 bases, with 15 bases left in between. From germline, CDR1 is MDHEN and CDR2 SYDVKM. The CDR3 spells CASSLPNRVATEAFF. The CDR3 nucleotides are TGTGCCAGCAGTTTACCCAACAGGGTTGCGACTGAAGCTTTCTTT.

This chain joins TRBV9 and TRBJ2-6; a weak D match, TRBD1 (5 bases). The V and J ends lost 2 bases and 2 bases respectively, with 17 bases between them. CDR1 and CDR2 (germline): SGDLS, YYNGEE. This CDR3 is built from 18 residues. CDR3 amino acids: CASSVDGAPTAGANVLTF. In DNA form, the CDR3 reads TGTGCCAGCAGCGTGGATGGGGCCCCGACCGCTGGGGCCAACGTCCTGACTTTC.

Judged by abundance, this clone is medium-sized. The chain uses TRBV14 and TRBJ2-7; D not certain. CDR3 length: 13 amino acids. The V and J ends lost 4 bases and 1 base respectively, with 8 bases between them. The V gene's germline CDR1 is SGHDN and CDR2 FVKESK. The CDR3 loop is CASSPRPSYEQYF. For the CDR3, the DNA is TGTGCCAGCAGCCCACGTCCTTCCTACGAGCAGTACTTC. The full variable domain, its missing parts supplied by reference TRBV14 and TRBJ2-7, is EAGVTQFPSHSVIEKGQTVTLRCDPISGHDNLYWYRRVMGKEIKFLLHFVKESKQDESGMPNNRFLAERTGGTYSTLKVQPAELEDSGVYFCASSPRPSYEQYFGPGTRLTVT.

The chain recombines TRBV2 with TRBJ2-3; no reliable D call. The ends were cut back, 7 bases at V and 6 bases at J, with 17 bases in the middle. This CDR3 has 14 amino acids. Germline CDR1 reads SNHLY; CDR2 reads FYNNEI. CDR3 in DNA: TGTGCCAGCATCCGAAGCGAGTCTAGGGATACGCAGTATTTT. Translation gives CASIRSESRDTQYF.

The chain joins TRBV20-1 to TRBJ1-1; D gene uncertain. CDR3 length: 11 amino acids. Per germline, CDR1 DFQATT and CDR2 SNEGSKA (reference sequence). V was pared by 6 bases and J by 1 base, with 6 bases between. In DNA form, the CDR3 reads TGCAGTGCCCCCGCGAACACTGAAGCTTTCTTT. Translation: CSAPANTEAFF.

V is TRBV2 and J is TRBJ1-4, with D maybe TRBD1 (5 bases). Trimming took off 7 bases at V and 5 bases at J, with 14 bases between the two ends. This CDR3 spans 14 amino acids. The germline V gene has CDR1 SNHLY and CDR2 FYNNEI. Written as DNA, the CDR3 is TGTGCCAGCACCGGACGGGAGGGGAATGAAAAACTGTTTTTT. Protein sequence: CASTGREGNEKLFF.

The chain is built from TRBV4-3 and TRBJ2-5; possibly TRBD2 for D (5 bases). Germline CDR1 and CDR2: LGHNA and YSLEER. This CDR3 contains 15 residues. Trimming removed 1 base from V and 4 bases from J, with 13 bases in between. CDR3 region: CASSQAEGVGETQYF. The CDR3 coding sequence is TGCGCCAGCAGCCAAGCAGAGGGTGTGGGAGAGACCCAGTACTTC.

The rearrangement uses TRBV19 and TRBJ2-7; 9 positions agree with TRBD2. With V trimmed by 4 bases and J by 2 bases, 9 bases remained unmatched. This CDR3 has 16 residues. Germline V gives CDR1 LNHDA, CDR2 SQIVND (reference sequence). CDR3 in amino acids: CASSRGDSGSPYEQYF. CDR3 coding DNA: TGTGCCAGTAGTAGAGGCGATAGCGGGAGTCCCTACGAGCAGTACTTC.

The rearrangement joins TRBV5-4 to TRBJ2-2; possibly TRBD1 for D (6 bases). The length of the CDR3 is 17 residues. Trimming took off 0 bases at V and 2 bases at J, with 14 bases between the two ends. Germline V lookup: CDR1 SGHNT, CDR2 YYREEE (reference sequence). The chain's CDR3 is CASSLGFRGRNTGELFF. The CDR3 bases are TGTGCCAGCAGCTTGGGGTTCAGGGGACGTAACACCGGGGAGCTGTTTTTT.

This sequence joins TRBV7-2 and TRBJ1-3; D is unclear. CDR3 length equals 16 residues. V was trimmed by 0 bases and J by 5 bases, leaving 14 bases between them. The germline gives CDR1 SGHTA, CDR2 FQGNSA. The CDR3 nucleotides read TGTGCCAGCAGCTTAGCTGGTACGATCGGACGAAACACCATATATTTT. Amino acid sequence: CASSLAGTIGRNTIYF.

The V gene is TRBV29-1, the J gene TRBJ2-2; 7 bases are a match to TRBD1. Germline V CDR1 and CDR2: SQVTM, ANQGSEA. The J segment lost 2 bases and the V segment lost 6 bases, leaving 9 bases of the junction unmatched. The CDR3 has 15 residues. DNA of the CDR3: TGCAGCGTCGCTACAGGGGTCCCAAACACCGGGGAGCTGTTTTTT. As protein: CSVATGVPNTGELFF.

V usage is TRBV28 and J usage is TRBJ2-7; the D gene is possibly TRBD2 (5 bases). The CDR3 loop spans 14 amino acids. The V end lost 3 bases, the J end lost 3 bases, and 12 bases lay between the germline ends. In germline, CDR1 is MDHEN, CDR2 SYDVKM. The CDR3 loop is CASSFRGIGYEQYF. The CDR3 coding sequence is TGTGCCAGCAGTTTTCGGGGAATCGGCTACGAGCAGTACTTC.

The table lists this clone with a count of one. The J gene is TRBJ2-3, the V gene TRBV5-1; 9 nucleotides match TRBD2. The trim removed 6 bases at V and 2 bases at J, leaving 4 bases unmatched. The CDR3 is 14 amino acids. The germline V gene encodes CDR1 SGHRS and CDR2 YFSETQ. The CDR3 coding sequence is TGCGCCAGCAACCTAGCGGGGTTCACAGATACGCAGTATTTT. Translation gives CASNLAGFTDTQYF.

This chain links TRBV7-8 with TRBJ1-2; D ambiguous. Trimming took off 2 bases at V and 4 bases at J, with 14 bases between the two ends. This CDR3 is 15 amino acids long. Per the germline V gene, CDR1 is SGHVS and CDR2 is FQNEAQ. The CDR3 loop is CASSLLQSPSYGYTF. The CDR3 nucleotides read TGTGCCAGCAGCTTATTACAAAGCCCCAGCTATGGCTACACCTTC. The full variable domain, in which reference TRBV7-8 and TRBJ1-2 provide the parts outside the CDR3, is GAGVSQSPRYKVAKRGQDVALRCDPISGHVSLFWYQQALGQGPEFLTYFQNEAQLDKSGLPSDRFFAERPEGSVSTLKIQRTQQEDSAVYLCASSLLQSPSYGYTFGSGTRLTVV.

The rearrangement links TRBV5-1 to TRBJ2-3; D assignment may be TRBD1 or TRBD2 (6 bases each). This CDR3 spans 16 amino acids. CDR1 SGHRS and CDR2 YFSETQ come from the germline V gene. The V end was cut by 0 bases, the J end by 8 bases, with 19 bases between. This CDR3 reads CASSLAIRGPPGTQYF. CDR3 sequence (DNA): TGCGCCAGCAGCTTGGCCATCCGGGGGCCCCCCGGTACGCAGTATTTT. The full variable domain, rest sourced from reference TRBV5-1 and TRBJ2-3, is KAGVTQTPRYLIKTRGQQVTLSCSPISGHRSVSWYQQTPGQGLQFLFEYFSETQRNKGNFPGRFSGRQFSNSRSEMNVSTLELGDSALYLCASSLAIRGPPGTQYFGPGTRLTVL.

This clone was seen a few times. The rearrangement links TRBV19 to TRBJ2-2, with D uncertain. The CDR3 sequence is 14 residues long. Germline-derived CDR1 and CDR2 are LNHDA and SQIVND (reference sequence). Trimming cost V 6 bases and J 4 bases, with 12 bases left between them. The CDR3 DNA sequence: TGTGCCAGTAGCGAACTCGATTTCACCGGGGAGCTGTTTTTT. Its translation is CASSELDFTGELFF.

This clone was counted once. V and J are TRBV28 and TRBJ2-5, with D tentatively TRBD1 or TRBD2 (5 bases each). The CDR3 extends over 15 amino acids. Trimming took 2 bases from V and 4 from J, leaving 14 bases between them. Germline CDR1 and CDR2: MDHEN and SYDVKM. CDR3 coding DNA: TGTGCCAGCAGTTTACCTCAGGGACGGGGAGAGACCCAGTACTTC. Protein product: CASSLPQGRGETQYF. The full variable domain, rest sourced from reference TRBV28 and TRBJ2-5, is DVKVTQSSRYLVKRTGEKVFLECVQDMDHENMFWYRQDPGLGLRLIYFSYDVKMKEKGDIPEGYSVSREKKERFSLILESASTNQTSMYLCASSLPQGRGETQYFGPGTRLLVL.